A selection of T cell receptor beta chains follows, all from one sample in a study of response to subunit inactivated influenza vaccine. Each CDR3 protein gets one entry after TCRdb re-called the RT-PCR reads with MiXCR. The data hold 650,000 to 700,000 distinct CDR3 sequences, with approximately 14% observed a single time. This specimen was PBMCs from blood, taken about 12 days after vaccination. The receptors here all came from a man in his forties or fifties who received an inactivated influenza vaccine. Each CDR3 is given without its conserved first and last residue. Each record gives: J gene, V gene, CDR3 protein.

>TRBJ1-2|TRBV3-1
ASSRTVLNYGYT
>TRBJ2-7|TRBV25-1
ASSVLAGSYEQY
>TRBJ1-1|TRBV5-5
ASSVGFGTEAF
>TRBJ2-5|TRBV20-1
CARDKRGIRQETQY
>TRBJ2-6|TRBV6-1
ASSTTRGSGANVLT
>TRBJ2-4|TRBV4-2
ASAEASGTRKNIQY
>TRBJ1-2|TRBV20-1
RTGEGRSGYT
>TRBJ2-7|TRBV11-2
ASSLGDREYEQY
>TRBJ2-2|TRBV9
ASSVTQGLAGELF
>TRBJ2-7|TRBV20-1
SARPKRSYEQY
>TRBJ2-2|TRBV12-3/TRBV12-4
ASKDSNTGELF
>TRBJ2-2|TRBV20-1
SATSGSDTGELF
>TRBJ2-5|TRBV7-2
ASSFGGLAGASSQY
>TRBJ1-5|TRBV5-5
ASSNAGTGGRWPQH
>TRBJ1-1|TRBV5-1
ASRLSGPLNTEAF
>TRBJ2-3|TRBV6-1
ASSLRTGLTDTQY
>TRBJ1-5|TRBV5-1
ASSLEAGDQPQH
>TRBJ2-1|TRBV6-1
ASSEALPRLRNEQF
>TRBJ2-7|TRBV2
ASSEGLVGSDNYEQY
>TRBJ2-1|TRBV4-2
ASSQEVLAGGLNEQF
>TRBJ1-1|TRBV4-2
ASSQALKMNTEAF
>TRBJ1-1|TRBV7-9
ASSLVDPGVGTEAF
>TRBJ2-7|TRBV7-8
ASSLRGDLSYEQY
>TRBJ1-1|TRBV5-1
ASSPVPMAEAF
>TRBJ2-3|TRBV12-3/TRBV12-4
ASSLLLSTDTQY
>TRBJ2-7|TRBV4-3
ASSQDLALAGREYEQY
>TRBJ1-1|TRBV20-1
SAEVVRGGPATF
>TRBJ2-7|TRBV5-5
ASSLGQGAFNEQY
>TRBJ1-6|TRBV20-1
SARDSLQGMSSYNSPLH
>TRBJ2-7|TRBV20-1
SASSGSPYEQY
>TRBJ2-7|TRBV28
ASSPRVAVSSYEQY